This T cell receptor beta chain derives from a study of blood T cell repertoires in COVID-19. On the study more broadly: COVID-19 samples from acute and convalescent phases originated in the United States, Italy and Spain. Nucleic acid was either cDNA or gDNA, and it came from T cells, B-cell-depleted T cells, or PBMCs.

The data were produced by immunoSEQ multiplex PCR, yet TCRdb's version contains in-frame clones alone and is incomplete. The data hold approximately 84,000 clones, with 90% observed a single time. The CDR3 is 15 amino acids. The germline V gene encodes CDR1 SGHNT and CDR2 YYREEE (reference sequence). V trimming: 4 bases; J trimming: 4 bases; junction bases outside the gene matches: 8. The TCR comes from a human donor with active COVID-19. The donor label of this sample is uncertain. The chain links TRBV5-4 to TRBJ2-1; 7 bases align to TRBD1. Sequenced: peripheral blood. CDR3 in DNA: TGTGCCAGCAGCCCGACAGGGAAACTGTACAATGAGCAGTTCTTC. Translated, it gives CASSPTGKLYNEQFF.